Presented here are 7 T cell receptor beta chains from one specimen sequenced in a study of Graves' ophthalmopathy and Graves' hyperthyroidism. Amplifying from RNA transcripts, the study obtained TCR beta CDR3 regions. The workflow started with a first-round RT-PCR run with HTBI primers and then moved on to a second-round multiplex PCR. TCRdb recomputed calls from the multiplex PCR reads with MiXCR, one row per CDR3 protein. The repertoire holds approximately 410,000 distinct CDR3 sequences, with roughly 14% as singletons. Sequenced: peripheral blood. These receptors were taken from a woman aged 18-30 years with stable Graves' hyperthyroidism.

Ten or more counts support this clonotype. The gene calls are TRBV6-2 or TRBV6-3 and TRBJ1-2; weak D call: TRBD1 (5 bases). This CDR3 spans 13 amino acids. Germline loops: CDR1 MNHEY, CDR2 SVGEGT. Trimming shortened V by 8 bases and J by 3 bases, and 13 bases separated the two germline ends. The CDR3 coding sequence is TGTGCCAGCCTCCCCTCGGGGGACTATGGCTACACCTTC. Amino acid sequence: CASLPSGDYGYTF.

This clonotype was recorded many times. CDR3 bases: TGTGCCAGCAAAGCGCAACAGGGCCTTAATCAGCCCCAGCATTTT. Translating it yields CASKAQQGLNQPQHF. This chain connects TRBV6-1 to TRBJ1-5; maybe TRBD1 (6 bases). The germline V gene has CDR1 MNHNS and CDR2 SASEGT. The CDR3 spans 15 residues. V was pared by 7 bases and J by 4 bases, with 17 bases between.

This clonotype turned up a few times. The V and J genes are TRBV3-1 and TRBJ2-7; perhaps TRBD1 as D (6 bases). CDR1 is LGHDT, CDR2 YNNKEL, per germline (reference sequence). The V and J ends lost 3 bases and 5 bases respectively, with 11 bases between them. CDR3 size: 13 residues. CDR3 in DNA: TGTGCCAGCAGCCACAGGGGTCAGGACGAGCAGTACTTC. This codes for CASSHRGQDEQYF.

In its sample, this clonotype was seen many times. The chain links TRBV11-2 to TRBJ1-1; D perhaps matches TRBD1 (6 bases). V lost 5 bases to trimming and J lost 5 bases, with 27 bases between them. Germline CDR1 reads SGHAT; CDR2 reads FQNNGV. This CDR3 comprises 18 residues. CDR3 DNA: TGTGCCAGCAGCCCCGACCGCTGGGGGCGGGGGACTACGACTGAAGCTTTCTTT. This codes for CASSPDRWGRGTTTEAFF.

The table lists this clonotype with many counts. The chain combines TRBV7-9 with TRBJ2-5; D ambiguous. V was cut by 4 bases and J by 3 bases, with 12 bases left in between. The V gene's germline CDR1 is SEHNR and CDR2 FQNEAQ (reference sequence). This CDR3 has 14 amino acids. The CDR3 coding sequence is TGTGCCAGCAGCTCTTCCAAGTGGAAAGAGACCCAGTACTTC. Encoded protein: CASSSSKWKETQYF.

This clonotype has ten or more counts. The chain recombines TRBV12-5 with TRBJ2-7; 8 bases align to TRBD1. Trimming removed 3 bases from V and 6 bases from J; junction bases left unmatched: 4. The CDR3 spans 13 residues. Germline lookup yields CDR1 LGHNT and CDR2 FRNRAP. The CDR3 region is CASGLGTGGEQYF. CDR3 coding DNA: TGTGCTAGTGGTTTAGGTACAGGGGGCGAGCAGTACTTC. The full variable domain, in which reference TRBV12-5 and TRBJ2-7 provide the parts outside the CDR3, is DARVTQTPRHKVTEMGQEVTMRCQPILGHNTVFWYRQTMMQGLELLAYFRNRAPLDDSGMPKDRFSAEMPDATLATLKIQPSEPRDSAVYFCASGLGTGGEQYFGPGTRLTVT.

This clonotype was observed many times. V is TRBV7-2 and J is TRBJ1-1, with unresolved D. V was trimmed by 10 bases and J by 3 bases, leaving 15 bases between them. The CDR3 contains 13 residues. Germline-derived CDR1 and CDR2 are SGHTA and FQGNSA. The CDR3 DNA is TGTGCCAACCGGGGATACATGGACACTGAAGCTTTCTTT. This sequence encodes CANRGYMDTEAFF.